This TCR beta chain was documented in a study of human T cells and chemical hapten exposure. Study findings and constraints: TCRs at high frequency, those above 1 in 1000, did not change with DPC sensitization.

The template was total RNA from unfractionated whole blood. The library attached unique molecular identifiers to individual cDNA molecules. Original processing notes: Samples had a median of around 94,000 TCRs, ranging roughly 23,224 to 700,000. TCRdb recomputed calls from the reads with MiXCR, one row per CDR3 protein. None of the V and J calls come from the authors' own analysis; TCRdb made them. The table lists about 120,000 distinct CDR3 sequences, 8% to 9.5% of them singletons, with 1.4% in the top ten. This clonotype showed up many times. Its antigen is unidentified. The CDR3 is 16 amino acids. J was trimmed by 10 bases and V by 4 bases; bases with no gene match: 18. CDR1 and CDR2 (germline): SEHNR, FQNEAQ (reference sequence).

The sequence was collected from a human donor in good health. Some clones in this sample may be carry-over from other donors' samples. Sequences were obtained from whole blood. The chain couples TRBV7-9 to TRBJ2-5; 7 bases agree with TRBD1. CDR3 nucleotide sequence: TGTGCCAGCAGCTCCTATCCCCTCGACAGGGTCGAGGTCCAGTACTTC. Encoded protein: CASSSYPLDRVEVQYF.